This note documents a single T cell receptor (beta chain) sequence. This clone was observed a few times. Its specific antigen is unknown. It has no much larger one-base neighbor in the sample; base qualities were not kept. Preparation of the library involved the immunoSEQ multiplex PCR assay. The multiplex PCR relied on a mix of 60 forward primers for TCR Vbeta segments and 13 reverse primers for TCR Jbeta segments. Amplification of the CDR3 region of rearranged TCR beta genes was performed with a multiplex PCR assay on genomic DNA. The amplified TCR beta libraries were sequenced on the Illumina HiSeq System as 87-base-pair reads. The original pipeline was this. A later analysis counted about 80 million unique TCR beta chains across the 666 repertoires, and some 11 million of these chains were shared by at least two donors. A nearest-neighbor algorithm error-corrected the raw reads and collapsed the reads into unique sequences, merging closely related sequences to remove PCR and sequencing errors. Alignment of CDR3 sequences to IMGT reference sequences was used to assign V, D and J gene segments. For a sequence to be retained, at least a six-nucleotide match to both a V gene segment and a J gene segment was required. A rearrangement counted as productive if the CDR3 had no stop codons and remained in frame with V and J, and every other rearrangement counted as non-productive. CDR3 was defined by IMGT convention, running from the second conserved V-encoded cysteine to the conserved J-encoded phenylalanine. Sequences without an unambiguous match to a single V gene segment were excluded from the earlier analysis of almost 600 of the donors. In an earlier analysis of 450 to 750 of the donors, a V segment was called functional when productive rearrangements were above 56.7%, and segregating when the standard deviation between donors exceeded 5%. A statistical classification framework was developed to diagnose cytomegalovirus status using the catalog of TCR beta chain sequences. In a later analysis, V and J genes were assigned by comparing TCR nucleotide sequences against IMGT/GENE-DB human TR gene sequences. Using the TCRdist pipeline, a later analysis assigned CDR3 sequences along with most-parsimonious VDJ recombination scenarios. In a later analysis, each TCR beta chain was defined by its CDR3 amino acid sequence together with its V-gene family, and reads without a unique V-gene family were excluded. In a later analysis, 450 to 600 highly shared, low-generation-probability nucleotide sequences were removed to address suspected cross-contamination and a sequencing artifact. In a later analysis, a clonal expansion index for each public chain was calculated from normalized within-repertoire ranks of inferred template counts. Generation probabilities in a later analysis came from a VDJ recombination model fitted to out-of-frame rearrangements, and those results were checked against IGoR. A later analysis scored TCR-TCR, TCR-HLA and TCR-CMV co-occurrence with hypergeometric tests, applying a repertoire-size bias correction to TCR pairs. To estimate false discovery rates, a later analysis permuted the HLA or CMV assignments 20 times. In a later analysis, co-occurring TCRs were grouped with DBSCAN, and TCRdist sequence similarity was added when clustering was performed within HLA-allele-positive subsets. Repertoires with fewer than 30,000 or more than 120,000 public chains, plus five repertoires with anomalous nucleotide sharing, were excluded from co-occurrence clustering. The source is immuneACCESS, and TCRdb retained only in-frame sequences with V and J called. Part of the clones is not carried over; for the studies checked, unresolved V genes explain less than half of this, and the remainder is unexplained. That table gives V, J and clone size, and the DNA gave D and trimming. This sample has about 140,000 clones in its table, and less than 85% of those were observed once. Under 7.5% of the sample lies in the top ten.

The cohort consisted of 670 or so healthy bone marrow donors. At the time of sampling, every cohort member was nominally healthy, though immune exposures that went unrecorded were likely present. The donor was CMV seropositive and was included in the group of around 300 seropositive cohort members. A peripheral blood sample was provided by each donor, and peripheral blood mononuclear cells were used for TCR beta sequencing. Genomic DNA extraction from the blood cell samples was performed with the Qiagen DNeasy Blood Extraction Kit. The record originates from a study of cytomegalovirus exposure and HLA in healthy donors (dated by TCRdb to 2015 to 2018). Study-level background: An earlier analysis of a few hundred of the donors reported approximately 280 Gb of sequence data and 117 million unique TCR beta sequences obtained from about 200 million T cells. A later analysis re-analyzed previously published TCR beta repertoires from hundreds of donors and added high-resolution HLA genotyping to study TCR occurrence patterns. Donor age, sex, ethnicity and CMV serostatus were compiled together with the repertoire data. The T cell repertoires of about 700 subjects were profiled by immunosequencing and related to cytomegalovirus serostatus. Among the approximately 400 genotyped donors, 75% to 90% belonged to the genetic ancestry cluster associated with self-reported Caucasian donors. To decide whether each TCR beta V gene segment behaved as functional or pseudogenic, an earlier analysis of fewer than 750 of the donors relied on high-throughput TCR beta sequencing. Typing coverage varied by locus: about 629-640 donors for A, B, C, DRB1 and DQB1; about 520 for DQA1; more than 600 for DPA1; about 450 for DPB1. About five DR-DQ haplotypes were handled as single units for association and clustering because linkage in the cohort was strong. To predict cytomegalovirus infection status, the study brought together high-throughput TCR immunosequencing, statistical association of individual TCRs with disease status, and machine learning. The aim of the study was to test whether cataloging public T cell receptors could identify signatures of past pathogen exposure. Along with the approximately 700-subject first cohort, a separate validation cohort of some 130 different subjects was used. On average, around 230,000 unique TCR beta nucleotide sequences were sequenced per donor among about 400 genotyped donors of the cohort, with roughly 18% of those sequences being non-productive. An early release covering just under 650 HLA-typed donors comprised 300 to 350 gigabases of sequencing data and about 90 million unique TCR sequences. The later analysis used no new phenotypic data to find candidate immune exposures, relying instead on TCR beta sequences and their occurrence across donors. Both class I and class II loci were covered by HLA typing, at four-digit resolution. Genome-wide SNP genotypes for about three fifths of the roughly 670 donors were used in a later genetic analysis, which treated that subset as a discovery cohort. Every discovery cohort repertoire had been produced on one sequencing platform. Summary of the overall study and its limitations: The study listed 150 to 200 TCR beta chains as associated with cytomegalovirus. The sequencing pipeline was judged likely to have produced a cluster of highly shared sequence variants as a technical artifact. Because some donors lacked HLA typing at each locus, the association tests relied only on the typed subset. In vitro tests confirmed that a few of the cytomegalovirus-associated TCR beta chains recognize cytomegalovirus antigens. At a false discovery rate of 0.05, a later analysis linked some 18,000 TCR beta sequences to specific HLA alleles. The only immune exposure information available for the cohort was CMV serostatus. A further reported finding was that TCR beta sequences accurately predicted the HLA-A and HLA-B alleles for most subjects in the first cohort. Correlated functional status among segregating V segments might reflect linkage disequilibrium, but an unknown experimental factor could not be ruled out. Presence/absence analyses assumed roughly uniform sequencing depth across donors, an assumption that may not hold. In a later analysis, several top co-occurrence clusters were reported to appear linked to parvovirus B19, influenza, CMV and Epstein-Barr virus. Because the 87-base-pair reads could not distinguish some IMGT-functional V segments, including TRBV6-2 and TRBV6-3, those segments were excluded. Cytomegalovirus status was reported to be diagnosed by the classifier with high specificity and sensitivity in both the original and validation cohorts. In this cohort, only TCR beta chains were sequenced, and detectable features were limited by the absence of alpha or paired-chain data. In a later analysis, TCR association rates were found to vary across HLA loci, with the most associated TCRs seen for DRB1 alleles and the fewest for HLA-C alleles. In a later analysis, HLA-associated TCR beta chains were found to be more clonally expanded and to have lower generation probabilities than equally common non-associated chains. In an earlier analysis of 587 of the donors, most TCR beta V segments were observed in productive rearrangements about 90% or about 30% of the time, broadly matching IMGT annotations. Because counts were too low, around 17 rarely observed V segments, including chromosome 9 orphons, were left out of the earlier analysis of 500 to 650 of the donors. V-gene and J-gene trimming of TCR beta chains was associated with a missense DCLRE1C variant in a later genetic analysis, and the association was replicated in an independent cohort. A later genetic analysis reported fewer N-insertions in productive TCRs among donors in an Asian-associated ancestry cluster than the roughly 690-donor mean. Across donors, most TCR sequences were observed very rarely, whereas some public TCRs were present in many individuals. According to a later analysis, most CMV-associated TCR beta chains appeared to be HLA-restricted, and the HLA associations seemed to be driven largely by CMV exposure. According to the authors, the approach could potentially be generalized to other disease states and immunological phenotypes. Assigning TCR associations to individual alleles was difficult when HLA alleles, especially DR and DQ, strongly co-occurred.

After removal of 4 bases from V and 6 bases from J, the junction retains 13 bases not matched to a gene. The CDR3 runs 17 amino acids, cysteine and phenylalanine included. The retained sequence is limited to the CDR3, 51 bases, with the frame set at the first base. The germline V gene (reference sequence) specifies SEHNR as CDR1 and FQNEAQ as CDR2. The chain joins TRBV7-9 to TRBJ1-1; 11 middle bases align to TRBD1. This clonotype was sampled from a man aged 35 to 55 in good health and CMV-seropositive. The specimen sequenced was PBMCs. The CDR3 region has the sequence CASSSRTGGDARAEAFF. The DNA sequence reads TGTGCCAGCAGCTCCAGGACAGGGGGCGATGCCCGTGCTGAAGCTTTCTTT.